These 10 T cell receptor beta chains share one sample of origin, sequenced in a study of cytomegalovirus exposure and HLA in healthy donors. The PCR used 60 Vbeta and 13 Jbeta primers. The protocol was immunoSEQ multiplex PCR, while the TCRdb copy is restricted to in-frame clones and leaves out a portion. The sample comprises about 180,000 clones, about four fifths of which are singletons, and more than 0.35% rests with the top ten. Sequencing was performed on PBMCs. The receptors originated from a boy under 10 years old in good health and CMV-seronegative.

In its sample, this clone was seen a few times. The V call is TRBV6-1, the J call TRBJ2-5; 9 nucleotides align to TRBD1. After removal of 8 bases from V and 11 bases from J, the junction contained 12 bases not matched to a gene. There are 13 residues in the CDR3. Germline assignment: CDR1 MNHNS and CDR2 SASEGT. CDR3 sequence: CASGGTGYSEQYF. The CDR3 coding sequence is TGTGCCAGCGGAGGGACAGGGTATTCTGAGCAGTACTTC.

The chain combines TRBV28 with TRBJ1-4; the D is unclear. CDR1 is MDHEN, CDR2 SYDVKM, per germline. V dropped 7 bases and J dropped 0 bases, with 15 bases sitting between them. The CDR3 sequence is 16 residues long. The CDR3 here is CASKIDPGPTNEKLFF. The CDR3 DNA sequence: TGTGCCAGCAAAATTGACCCAGGCCCAACTAATGAAAAACTGTTTTTT.

This chain joins TRBV30 and TRBJ2-5; maybe TRBD2 (6 bases). V was shortened by 2 bases and J by 5 bases, with 12 bases between the two germline ends. This CDR3 has 13 amino acids. Germline CDR1 and CDR2: GTSNPN and SVGIG (reference sequence). The CDR3 sequence is CAWSLGGGETQYF. CDR3 nucleotides: TGTGCCTGGAGTCTCGGTGGGGGGGAGACCCAGTACTTC. The complete variable domain, with remaining parts taken from reference TRBV30 and TRBJ2-5, reads SQTIHQWPATLVQPVGSPLSLECTVEGTSNPNLYWYRQAAGRGLQLLFYSVGIGQISSEVPQNLSASRPQDRQFILSSKKLLLSDSGFYLCAWSLGGGETQYFGPGTRLLVL.

V gene TRBV28 combines with J gene TRBJ2-7; D perhaps matches TRBD1 (5 bases). The ends were cut back, 2 bases at V and 4 bases at J, with 6 bases in the middle. Germline CDR1 and CDR2: MDHEN and SYDVKM. CDR3 size: 12 residues. The CDR3 region is CASSLKGYEQYF. As DNA, the CDR3 is TGTGCCAGCAGTTTAAAGGGGTACGAGCAGTACTTC.

The chain combines TRBV7-9 with TRBJ2-1; D is perhaps TRBD2 (5 bases). The ends were cut back, 3 bases at V and 2 bases at J, with 11 bases in the middle. Germline V gene sequence: CDR1 SEHNR, CDR2 FQNEAQ (reference sequence). This CDR3 is 15 amino acids long. The CDR3 sequence is CASSLGGYAYNEQFF. Written as DNA, the CDR3 is TGTGCCAGCAGCTTGGGCGGGTACGCCTACAATGAGCAGTTCTTC.

This chain uses TRBV10-3 with TRBJ2-3; perhaps TRBD1 as D (5 bases). The V gene's germline CDR1 is ENHRY and CDR2 SYGVKD. The CDR3 is 12 amino acids. V shed 4 bases and J shed 4 bases, with 6 bases lying between them. The CDR3 here is CAISVQADTQYF. The CDR3 coding sequence is TGTGCCATCAGTGTACAGGCAGATACGCAGTATTTT.

The chain employs TRBV19 and TRBJ2-7; TRBD1 agrees at 7 bases. The length of the CDR3 is 13 residues. V dropped 5 bases and J dropped 1; count of bases not matched to a gene: 2. Germline V gene sequence: CDR1 LNHDA, CDR2 SQIVND (reference sequence). CDR3 sequence: CASSPGQSYEQYF. CDR3 nucleotides: TGTGCCAGTAGTCCGGGACAGTCCTACGAGCAGTACTTC.

The V gene is TRBV2, the J gene TRBJ1-1; perhaps TRBD1 as D (6 bases). The V end lost 9 bases, the J end lost 7 bases, and 12 bases lay between the germline ends. This CDR3 contains 11 residues. Germline loops: CDR1 SNHLY, CDR2 FYNNEI. CDR3 loop: CASRQAVEAFF. The CDR3 DNA sequence: TGTGCCAGTCGACAGGCTGTTGAAGCTTTCTTT.

This clone was seen only once. The chain employs TRBV5-1 and TRBJ2-1; possibly TRBD1 for D (6 bases). This CDR3 has 17 amino acids. V was shortened by 1 base and J by 0 bases, with 14 bases between the two germline ends. Germline loops: CDR1 SGHRS, CDR2 YFSETQ. The CDR3 bases are TGCGCCAGCAGCTTGTGGGTGGGGACAAACTCCTACAATGAGCAGTTCTTC. Translation: CASSLWVGTNSYNEQFF. Full variable domain (remainder filled in from reference TRBV5-1 and TRBJ2-1): KAGVTQTPRYLIKTRGQQVTLSCSPISGHRSVSWYQQTPGQGLQFLFEYFSETQRNKGNFPGRFSGRQFSNSRSEMNVSTLELGDSALYLCASSLWVGTNSYNEQFFGPGTRLTVL.

J is TRBJ1-2 and V is TRBV6-6; the match to TRBD1 covers 8 bases. The CDR3 consists of 15 residues. Germline V CDR1 and CDR2: MNHNY, SVGAGI (reference sequence). The V gene end was trimmed by 4 bases and the J gene end by 6 bases; junction bases not matched to a gene: 10. The CDR3 DNA is TGTGCCAGCAGTTCCCCCGGACAGGGATACGATGGCTACACCTTC. Its protein product is CASSSPGQGYDGYTF.